This T cell receptor (beta chain) came from a study of Tregs in tolerant kidney transplant recipients. The overall study: The nonmyeloablative bone marrow transplants came from related graft donors, with transient mixed chimerism.

The assay was immunoSEQ multiplex PCR, and TCRdb's table has in-frame clones only and misses some. This sample's clone table lists tens of thousands of clones. The germline V gene has CDR1 SGHVS and CDR2 FNYEAQ. The CDR3 totals 13 residues. The ends were cut back, 0 bases at V and 6 bases at J, with 9 bases in the middle. Unstimulated regulatory T cells (CD4+CD25+CD127-), CD4+CD25- non-regulatory cells, CD4 and CD8 cells were FACS-sorted from thawed PBMCs. As regards this clone: Its antigen is undetermined. The read is 3 residues too short to cover the CDR3 end, so that end is filled in from the germline J gene.

Findings of the study overall: Tregs expanded with activated donor B cells seemed most donor-specific. Tolerant patients' donor-specific Tregs expanded beyond overall Tregs, suggesting antigen-driven growth.

The chain links TRBV7-6 to TRBJ2-7; perhaps TRBD1 as D (5 bases). This sequence was found in a human donor who received a combined kidney and bone marrow transplant. The sequencing here drew on CD8+ T cells from blood, taken before the transplant. The CDR3 sequence is CASSLAVGAEQYF. CDR3 DNA, as far as it was read: TGTGCCAGCAGCTTAGCGGTAGGGGCCGAG.